This T cell receptor (beta chain) appears in the sequencing data of a study of cytomegalovirus exposure and HLA in healthy donors. Points on this clone: Its target is not known.

Points from the study as a whole: It was reported that TCR beta sequences correctly inferred the HLA-A and HLA-B alleles for most subjects.

Germline CDR1 and CDR2: LNHDA and SQIVND (reference sequence). CDR3 length equals 13 residues. Germline trimming cut 6 bases from V and 3 bases from J; bases unmatched to any gene: 3. The PCR contained 60 Vbeta and 13 Jbeta primers. Generated by immunoSEQ multiplex PCR, the TCRdb table keeps only in-frame clones and is missing some. This sample carries approximately 110,000 clones, approximately 80% of them seen once, and the ten largest clones take 2.2%. The sequenced sample consisted of PBMCs. This receptor was identified in a woman aged 30 to 39 in good health and CMV-seronegative. V usage is TRBV19 and J usage is TRBJ2-3; the match to TRBD1 covers 7 bases. Here the CDR3 reads CASRETGTDTQYF. In DNA form, the CDR3 reads TGTGCCAGTAGGGAGACAGGGACAGATACGCAGTATTTT.